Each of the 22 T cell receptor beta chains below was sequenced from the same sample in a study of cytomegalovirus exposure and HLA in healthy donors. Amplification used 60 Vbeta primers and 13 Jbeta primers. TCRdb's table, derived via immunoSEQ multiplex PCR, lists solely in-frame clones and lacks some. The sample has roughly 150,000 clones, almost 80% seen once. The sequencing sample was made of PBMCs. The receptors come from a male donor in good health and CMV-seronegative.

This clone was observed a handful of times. Here the CDR3 DNA reads TGTGCCAGTAGTGTAACTAGCGGGAGAGGCGAGCAGTACTTC. Protein sequence: CASSVTSGRGEQYF. The V call is TRBV19, the J call TRBJ2-7, with 11 nucleotides matching TRBD2. The CDR3 runs to 14 residues. Unmatched junction bases numbered 6, after V lost 5 bases and J lost 6 bases. Germline lookup yields CDR1 LNHDA and CDR2 SQIVND (reference sequence).

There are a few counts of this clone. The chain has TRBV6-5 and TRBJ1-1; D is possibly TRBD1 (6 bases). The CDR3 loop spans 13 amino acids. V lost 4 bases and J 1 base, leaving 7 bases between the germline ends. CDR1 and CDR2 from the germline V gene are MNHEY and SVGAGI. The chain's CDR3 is CASSLQGNTEAFF. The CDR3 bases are TGTGCCAGCAGTTTACAGGGGAACACTGAAGCTTTCTTT.

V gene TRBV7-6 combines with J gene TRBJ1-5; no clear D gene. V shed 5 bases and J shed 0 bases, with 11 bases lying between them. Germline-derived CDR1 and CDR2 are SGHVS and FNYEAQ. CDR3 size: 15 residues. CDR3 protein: CASSLQSGSNQPQHF. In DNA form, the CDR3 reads TGTGCCAGCAGCCTACAGTCCGGTAGCAATCAGCCCCAGCATTTT.

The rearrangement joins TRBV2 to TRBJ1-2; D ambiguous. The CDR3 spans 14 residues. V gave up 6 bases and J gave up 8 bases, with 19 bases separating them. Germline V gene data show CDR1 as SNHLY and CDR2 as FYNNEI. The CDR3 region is CASRRTGLSGGYTF. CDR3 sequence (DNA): TGTGCCAGCAGGCGGACGGGCTTATCGGGAGGCTACACCTTC.

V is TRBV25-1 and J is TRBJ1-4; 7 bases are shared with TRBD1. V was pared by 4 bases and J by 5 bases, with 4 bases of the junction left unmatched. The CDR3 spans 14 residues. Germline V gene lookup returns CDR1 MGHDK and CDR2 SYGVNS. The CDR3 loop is CASSGDRPNEKLFF. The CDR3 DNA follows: TGTGCCAGCAGTGGGGACAGACCAAATGAAAAACTGTTTTTT.

CDR3 sequence: CASSVGSRGNEKLFF. The CDR3 bases are TGTGCCAGCAGCGTAGGTTCCAGGGGCAATGAAAAACTGTTTTTT. V usage is TRBV9 and J usage is TRBJ1-4; tentatively, D is TRBD1 (6 bases). V dropped 0 bases and J dropped 5 bases, with 11 bases sitting between them. Per the germline V gene, CDR1 is SGDLS and CDR2 is YYNGEE. CDR3 size: 15 residues.

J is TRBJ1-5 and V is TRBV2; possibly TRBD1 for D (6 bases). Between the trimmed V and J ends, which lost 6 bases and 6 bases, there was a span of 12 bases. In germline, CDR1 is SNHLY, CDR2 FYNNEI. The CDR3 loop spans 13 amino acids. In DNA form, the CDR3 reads TGTGCCAGCAGGGACAGTTTTGGTCAGCCCCAGCATTTT. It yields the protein CASRDSFGQPQHF.

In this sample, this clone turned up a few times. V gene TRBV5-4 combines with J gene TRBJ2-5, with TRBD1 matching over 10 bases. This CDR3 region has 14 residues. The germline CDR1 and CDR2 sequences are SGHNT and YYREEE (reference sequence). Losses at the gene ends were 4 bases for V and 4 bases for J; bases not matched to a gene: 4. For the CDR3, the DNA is TGTGCCAGCAGCCGACAGGGGGCTGCAGAGACCCAGTACTTC. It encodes CASSRQGAAETQYF. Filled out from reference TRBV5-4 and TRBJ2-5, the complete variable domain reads ETGVTQSPTHLIKTRGQQVTLRCSSQSGHNTVSWYQQALGQGPQFIFQYYREEENGRGNFPPRFSGLQFPNYSSELNVNALELDDSALYLCASSRQGAAETQYFGPGTRLLVL.

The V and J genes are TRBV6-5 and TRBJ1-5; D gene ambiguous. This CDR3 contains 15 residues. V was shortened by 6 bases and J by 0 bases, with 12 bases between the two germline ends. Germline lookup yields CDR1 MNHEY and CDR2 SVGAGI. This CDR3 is CASRSSEASNQPQHF. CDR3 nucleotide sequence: TGTGCCAGCAGGAGCTCAGAGGCTAGCAATCAGCCCCAGCATTTT.

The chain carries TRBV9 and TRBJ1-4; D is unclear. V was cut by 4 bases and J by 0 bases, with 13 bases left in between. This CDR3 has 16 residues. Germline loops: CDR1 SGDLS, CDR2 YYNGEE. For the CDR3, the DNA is TGTGCCAGCAGCCCCTACCTCGGGACAACTAATGAAAAACTGTTTTTT. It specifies CASSPYLGTTNEKLFF.

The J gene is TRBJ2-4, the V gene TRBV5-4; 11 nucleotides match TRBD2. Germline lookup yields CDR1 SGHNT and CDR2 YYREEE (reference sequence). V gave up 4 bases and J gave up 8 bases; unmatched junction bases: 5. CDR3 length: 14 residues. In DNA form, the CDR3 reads TGTGCCAGCAGCATTAGCGGGGGGGCGGACATTCAGTACTTC. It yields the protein CASSISGGADIQYF.

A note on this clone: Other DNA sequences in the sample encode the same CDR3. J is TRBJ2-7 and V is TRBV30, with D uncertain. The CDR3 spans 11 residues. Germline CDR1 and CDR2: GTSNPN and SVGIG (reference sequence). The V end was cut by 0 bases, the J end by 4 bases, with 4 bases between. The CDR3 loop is CAWSVRYEQYF. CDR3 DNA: TGTGCCTGGAGTGTACGGTACGAGCAGTACTTC.

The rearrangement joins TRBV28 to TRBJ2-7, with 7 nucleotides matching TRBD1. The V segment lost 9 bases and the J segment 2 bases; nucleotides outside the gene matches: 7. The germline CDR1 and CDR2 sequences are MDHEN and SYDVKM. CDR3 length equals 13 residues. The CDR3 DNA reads TGTGCCAGTATCCGGGACAGCACCTACGAGCAGTACTTC. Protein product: CASIRDSTYEQYF.

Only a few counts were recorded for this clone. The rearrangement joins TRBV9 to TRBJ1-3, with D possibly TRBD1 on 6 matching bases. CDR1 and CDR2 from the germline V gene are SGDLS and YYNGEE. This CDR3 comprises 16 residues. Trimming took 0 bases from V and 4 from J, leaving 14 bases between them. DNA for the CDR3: TGTGCCAGCAGCGTAGCGTACAGGGTGGCGGGAAACACCATATATTTT. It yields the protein CASSVAYRVAGNTIYF.

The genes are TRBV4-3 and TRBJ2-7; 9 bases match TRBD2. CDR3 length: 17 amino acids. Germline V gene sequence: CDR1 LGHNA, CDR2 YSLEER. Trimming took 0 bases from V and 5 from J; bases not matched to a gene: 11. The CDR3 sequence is CASSQDKGGTSPHEQYF. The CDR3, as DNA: TGCGCCAGCAGCCAAGATAAGGGGGGGACTAGCCCTCACGAGCAGTACTTC.

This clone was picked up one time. CDR3 sequence reads: CASSGEWDEQYF. The CDR3 DNA follows: TGTGCCAGTAGTGGAGAGTGGGACGAGCAGTACTTC. The chain couples TRBV19 to TRBJ2-7; no clear D gene. Germline CDR1 LNHDA, CDR2 SQIVND (reference sequence). This CDR3 comprises 12 residues. Between the trimmed V and J ends, which lost 5 bases and 5 bases, there was a span of 10 bases.

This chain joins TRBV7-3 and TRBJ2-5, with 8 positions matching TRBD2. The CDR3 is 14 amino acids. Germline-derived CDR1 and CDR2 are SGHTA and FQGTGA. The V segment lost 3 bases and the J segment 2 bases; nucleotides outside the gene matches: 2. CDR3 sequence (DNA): TGTGCCAGCAGCTTTAGCGGGGCGCAAGAGACCCAGTACTTC. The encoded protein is CASSFSGAQETQYF.

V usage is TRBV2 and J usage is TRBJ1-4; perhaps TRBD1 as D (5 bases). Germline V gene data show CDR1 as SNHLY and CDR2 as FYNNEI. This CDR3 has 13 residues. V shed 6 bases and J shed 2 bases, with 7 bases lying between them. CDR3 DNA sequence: TGTGCCAGCAGAAGGGGCACTAATGAAAAACTGTTTTTT. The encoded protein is CASRRGTNEKLFF. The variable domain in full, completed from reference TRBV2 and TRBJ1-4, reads EPEVTQTPSHQVTQMGQEVILRCVPISNHLYFYWYRQILGQKVEFLVSFYNNEISEKSEIFDDQFSVERPDGSNFTLKIRSTKLEDSAMYFCASRRGTNEKLFFGSGTQLSVL.

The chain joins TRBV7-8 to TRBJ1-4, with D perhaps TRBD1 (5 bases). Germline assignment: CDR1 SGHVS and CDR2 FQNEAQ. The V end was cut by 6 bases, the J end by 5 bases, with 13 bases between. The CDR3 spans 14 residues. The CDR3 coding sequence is TGTGCCAGCAGTCCACAGGAGACGAATGAAAAACTGTTTTTT. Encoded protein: CASSPQETNEKLFF.

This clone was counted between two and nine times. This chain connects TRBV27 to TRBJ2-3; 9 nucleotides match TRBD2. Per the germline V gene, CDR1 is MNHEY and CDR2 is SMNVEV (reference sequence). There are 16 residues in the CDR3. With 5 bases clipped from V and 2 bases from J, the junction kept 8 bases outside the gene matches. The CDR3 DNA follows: TGTGCCAGCAGTACCCAGACTAGCGGCTTCACAGATACGCAGTATTTT. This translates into CASSTQTSGFTDTQYF.

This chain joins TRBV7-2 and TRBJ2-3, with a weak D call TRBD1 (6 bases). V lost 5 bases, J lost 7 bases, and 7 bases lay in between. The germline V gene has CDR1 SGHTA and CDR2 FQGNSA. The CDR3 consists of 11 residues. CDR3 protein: CASSRDNTQYF. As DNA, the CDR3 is TGTGCCAGCAGCCGGGACAATACGCAGTATTTT.

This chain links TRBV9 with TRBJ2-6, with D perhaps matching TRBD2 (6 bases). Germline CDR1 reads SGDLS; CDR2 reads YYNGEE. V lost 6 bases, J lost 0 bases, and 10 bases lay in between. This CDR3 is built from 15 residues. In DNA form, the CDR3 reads TGTGCCAGCACACGGGGGACCTCTGGGGCCAACGTCCTGACTTTC. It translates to CASTRGTSGANVLTF. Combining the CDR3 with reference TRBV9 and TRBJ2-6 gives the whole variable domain DSGVTQTPKHLITATGQRVTLRCSPRSGDLSVYWYQQSLDQGLQFLIQYYNGEERAKGNILERFSAQQFPDLHSELNLSSLELGDSALYFCASTRGTSGANVLTFGAGSRLTVL.